This T cell receptor (beta chain) was captured by sequencing in a study of blood T cells in healthy people across ages. Points on this clonotype: At one end, the junction sequence differs from germline, possibly due to a read error.

The CDR3 totals 11 residues. Germline V lookup: CDR1 SEHNR, CDR2 FQNEAQ (reference sequence). Combining a sample-barcoded 5' primer with a J-beta primer mix, a second PCR ran for roughly 6 to 12 cycles. TCRdb re-analysed the 5' RACE reads in MiXCR, keeping a single row per CDR3 protein. This sample carries around 800,000 distinct CDR3 sequences, around a quarter of them seen once, and the ten largest clones take under 3%. The sample was also linked to a second study, of T cells of mothers and their children.

The rearrangement links TRBV7-9 to TRBJ1-1; no clear D gene. The clonotype comes from a boy younger than 18 in good health. The sequencing sample was made of blood. The CDR3 spells CASNLLGGASF. CDR3 sequence (DNA): TGTGCCAGCAATCTATTAGGTGGAGCTTCCTTT.